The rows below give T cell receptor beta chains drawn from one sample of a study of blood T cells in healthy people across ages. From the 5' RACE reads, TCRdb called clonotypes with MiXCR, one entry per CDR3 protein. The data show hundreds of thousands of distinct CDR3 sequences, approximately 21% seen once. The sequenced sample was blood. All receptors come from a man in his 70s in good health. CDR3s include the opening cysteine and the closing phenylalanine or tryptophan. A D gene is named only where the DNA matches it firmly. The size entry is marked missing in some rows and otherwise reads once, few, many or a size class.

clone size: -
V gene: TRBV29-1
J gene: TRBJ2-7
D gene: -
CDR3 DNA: TGCAGCGTTGAAGATGGCATCGATAGCTCCTACGAGCAGTACTTC
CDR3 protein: CSVEDGIDSSYEQYF

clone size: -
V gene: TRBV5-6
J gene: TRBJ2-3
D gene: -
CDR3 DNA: TGTGCCAGCACCGCTATGACTGGCACAGATACGCAGTATTTT
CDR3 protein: CASTAMTGTDTQYF

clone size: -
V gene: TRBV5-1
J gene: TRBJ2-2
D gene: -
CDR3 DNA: TGCGCCAGCAGCTGGACACCGAACACCGGGGAGCTGTTTTTT
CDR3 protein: CASSWTPNTGELFF

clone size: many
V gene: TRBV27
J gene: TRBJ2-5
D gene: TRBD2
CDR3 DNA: TGTGCCAGCAGGGCCAGCGGGAGGGGTGAGACCCAGTACTTC
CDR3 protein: CASRASGRGETQYF

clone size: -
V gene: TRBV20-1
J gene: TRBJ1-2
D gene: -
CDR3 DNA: TGCAGTGCTAGGATGAGCGGTACAACACGCTACACCTTC
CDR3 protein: CSARMSGTTRYTF

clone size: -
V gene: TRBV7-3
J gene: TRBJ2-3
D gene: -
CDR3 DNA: TGTGCCAGCAGCCCAGCACTAGCATCAGATACGCAGTATTTT
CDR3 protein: CASSPALASDTQYF

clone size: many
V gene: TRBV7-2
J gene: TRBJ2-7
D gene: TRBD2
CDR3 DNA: TGTGCCAGCAGCTACACCGGGGAGGCGGGAGATTACTACGAGCAGTACTTC
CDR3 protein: CASSYTGEAGDYYEQYF

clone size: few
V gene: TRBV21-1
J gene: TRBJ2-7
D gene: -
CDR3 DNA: TGTGCCAGCAGTCCCCGACGGGTTTGTTCCTACGAGCAGTACTTC
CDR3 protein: CASSPRRVCSYEQYF

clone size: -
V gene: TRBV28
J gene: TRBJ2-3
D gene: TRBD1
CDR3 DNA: TGTGCCAGCAGGCCACAGGGGATCGATACGCAGTATTTT
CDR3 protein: CASRPQGIDTQYF

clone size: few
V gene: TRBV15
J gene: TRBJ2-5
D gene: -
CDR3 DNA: TGTGCCACCAGCCAAGCTACAGCTGAGACCCAGTACTTC
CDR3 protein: CATSQATAETQYF

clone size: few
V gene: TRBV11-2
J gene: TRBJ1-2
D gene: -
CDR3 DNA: TGTGCCAGCAGCTTTTCAGGGGAGGCTGGCTACACCTTC
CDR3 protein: CASSFSGEAGYTF

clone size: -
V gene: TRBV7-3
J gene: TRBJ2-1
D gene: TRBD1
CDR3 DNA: TGTGCCAGCAGCTTATTGACAGGGCAGTACAATGAGCAGTTCTTC
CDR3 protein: CASSLLTGQYNEQFF

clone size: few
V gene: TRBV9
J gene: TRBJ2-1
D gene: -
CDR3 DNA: TGTGCCAGCAGCGTAGGTAGGAACTCCTACAATGAGCAGTTCTTC
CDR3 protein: CASSVGRNSYNEQFF

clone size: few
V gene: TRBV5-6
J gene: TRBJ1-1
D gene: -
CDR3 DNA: TGTGCCAGCAGCTATACTGGGCCGCAAGAAGCTTTCTTT
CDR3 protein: CASSYTGPQEAFF

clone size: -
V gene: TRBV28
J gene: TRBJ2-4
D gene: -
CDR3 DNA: TGTGCCAGCAGTCCCGGACAGCATGGAGACATTCAGTACTTC
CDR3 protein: CASSPGQHGDIQYF

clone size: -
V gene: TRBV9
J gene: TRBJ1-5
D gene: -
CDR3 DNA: TGTGCCAGCAGCGTAGGTTCAGGGGCAAATCAGCCCCAGCATTTT
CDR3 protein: CASSVGSGANQPQHF

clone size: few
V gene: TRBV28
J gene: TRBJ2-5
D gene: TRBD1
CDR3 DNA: TGTGCCAGCAGAAAGACCGGGACAGTCGTACAAGAGACCCAGTACTTC
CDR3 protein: CASRKTGTVVQETQYF

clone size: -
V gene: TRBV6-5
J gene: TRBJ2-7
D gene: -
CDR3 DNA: TGTGCCAGCAGTTGGATACAGGGTAAAGACTACGAGCAGTACTTC
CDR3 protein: CASSWIQGKDYEQYF

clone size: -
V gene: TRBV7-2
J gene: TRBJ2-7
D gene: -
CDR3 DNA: TGTGCCAGCAGCTTCGACAGGTATAGCTCCTACGAGCAGTACTTC
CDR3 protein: CASSFDRYSSYEQYF

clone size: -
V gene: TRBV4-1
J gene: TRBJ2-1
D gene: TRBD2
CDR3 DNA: TGCGCCAGCGGGCAAAAGGGAGCGGGAGGGCCACAAAATGAGCAGTTCTTC
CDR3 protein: CASGQKGAGGPQNEQFF

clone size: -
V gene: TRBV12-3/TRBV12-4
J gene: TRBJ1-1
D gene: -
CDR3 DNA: TGTGCCAGCAGTACCTCGGGACTCGGGAACACTGAAGCTTTCTTT
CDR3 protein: CASSTSGLGNTEAFF

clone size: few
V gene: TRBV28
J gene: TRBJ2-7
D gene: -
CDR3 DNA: TGTGCCGGCAGTCTTGGTAGCTCCTACGAGCAGTACTTC
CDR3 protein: CAGSLGSSYEQYF

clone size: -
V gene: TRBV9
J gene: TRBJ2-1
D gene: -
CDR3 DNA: TGTGCCAGCAGCGTAGATGCGGTATTCTACAATGAGCAGTTCTTC
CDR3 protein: CASSVDAVFYNEQFF

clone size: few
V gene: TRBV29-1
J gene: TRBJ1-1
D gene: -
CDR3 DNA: TGCAGCGCGAACCGGGGCTTGAACACTGAAGCTTTCTTT
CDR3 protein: CSANRGLNTEAFF

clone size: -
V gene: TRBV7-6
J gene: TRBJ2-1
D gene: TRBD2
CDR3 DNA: TGTGCCAGCAGCGATTCAAAGTCTAGCGGTGAGCAGTTCTTC
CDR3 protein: CASSDSKSSGEQFF

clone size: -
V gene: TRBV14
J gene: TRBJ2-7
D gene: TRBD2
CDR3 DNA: TGTGCCAGCAGCCAAGTTGGACTAGGCTACGAGCAGTACTTC
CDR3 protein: CASSQVGLGYEQYF

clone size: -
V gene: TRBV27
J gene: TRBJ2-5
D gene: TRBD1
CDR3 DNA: TGTGCCAGCCGCAGCTCGGACAGGCACCAAGAGACCCAGTACTTC
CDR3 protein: CASRSSDRHQETQYF

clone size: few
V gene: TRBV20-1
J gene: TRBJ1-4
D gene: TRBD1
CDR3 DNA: TGCAGTGCGCGTACAGGGGCTGGTAATGAAAAACTGTTCTTT
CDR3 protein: CSARTGAGNEKLFF

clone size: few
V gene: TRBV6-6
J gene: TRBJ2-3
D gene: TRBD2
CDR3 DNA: TGTGCCAGCAGCCCGAGACTAGCGGGGACAGATACGCAGTATTTT
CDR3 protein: CASSPRLAGTDTQYF

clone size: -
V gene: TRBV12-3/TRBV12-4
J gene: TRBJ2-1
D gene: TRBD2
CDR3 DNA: TGTGCCAGCAGTCCAACGGGGGGGTGGAACAATGAGCAGTTCTTC
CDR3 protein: CASSPTGGWNNEQFF

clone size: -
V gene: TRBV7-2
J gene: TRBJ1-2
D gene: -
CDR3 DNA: TGTGCCAGCAGCCCAGCGGCGGAAGGCTATGGCTACACCTTC
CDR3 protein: CASSPAAEGYGYTF